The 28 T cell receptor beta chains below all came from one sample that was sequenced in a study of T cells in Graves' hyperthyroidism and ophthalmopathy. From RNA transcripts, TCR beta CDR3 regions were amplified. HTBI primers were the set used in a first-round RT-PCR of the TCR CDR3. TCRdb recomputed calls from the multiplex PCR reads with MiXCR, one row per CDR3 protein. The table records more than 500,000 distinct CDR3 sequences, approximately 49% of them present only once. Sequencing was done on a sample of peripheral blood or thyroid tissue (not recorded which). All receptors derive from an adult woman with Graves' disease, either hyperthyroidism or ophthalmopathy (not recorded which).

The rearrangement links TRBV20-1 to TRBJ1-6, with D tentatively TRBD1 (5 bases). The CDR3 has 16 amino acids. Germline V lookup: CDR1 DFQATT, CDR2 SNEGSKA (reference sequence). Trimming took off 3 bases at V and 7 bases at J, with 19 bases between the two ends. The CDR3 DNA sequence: TGCAGTGCTAGTTTGGCGGGAGCGGGGCGAAATTCACCCCTCCACTTT. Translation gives CSASLAGAGRNSPLHF.

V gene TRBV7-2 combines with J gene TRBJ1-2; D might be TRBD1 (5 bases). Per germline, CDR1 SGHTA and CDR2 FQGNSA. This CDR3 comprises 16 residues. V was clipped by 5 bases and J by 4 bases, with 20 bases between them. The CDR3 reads CASSPRGGAGFYGYTF. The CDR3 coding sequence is TGTGCCAGCAGCCCGAGGGGAGGGGCGGGGTTCTATGGCTACACCTTC.

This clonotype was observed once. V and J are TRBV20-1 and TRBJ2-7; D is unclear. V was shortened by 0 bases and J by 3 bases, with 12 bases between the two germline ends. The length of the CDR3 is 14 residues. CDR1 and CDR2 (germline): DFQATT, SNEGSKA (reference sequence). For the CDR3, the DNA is TGCAGTGCTAGAGATTCTCGGCGGATCTACGAGCAGTACTTC. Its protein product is CSARDSRRIYEQYF.

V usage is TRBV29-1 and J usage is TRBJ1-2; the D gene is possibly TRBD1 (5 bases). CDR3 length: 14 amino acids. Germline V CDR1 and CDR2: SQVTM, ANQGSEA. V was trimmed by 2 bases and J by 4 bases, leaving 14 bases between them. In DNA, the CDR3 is TGCAGCGTTGAATTAGGGACGGATACCTATGGCTACACCTTC. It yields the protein CSVELGTDTYGYTF.

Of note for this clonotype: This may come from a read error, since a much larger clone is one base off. CDR3 amino acids: CASNAAGTASYEQYF. CDR3 sequence (DNA): TGTGCCAGCAACGCAGCCGGGACAGCCTCCTACGAGCAGTACTTC. J is TRBJ2-7 and V is TRBV13; 7 bases line up with TRBD1. The ends lost 7 bases at V and 0 bases at J; junction bases unmatched: 9. Germline values: CDR1 PRHDT, CDR2 FYEKMQ (reference sequence). This CDR3 is built from 15 residues.

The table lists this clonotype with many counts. In nucleotides, the CDR3 is TGTGCCAGCAGCCAAGGGCGGGAGACCCAGTACTTC. Translated, it gives CASSQGRETQYF. The chain combines TRBV11-2 with TRBJ2-5; unclear D gene. Trimming removed 5 bases at V and 5 bases at J, with 9 bases between. Germline CDR1 and CDR2: SGHAT and FQNNGV. CDR3 length: 12 residues.

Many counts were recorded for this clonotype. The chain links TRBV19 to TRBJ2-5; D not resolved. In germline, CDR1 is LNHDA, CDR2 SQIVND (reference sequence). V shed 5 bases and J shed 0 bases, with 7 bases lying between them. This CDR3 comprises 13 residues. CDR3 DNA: TGTGCCAGTAGTCTACAGTACCAAGAGACCCAGTACTTC. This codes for CASSLQYQETQYF.

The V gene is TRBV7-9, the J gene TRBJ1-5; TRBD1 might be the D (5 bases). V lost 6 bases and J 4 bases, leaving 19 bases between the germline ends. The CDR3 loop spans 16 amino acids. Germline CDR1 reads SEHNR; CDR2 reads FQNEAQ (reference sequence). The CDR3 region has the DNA TGTGCCAGCAGTGCCTATCCAGGGACCTCAAATCAGCCCCAGCATTTT. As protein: CASSAYPGTSNQPQHF.

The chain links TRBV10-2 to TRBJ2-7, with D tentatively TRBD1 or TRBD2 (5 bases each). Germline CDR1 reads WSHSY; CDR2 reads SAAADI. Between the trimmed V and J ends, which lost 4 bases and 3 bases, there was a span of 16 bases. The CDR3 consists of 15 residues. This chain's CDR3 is CASSGPRGPNYEQYF. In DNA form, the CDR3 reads TGCGCCAGCAGTGGACCTAGGGGACCGAACTACGAGCAGTACTTC.

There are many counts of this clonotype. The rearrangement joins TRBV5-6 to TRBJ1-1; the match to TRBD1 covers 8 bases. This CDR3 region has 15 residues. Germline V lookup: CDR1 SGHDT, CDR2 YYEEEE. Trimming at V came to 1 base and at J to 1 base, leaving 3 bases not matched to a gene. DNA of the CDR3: TGTGCCAGCAGCTTGCGGACAGGGCAGAACACTGAAGCTTTCTTT. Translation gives CASSLRTGQNTEAFF.

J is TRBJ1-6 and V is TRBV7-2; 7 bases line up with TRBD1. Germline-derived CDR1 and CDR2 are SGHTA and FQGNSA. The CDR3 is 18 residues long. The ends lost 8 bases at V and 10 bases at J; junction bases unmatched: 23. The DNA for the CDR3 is TGTGCCAGCGGTACCCCTCACAGGGGTGGGATTGCTAGGTCACCCCTCCACTTT. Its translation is CASGTPHRGGIARSPLHF.

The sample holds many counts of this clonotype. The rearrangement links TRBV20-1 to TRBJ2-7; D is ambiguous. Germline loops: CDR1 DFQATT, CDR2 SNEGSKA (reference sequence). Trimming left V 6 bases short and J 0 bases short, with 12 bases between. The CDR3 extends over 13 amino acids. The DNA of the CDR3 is TGCAGTGCCCAGAGTTCGGCCTCCTACGAGCAGTACTTC. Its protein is CSAQSSASYEQYF.

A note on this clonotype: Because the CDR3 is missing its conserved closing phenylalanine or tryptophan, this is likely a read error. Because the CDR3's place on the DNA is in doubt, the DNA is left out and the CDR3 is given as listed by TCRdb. The CDR3 loop reads CASSTILAGEV. This chain connects TRBV19 to TRBJ1-4. Counting both end residues, the CDR3 totals 11 amino acids. Germline CDR1 and CDR2: LNHDA and SQIVND (reference sequence).

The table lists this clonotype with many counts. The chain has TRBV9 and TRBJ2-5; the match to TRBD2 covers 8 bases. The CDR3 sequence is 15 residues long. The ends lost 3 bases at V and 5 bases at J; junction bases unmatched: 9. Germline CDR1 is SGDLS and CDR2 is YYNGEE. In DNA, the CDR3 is TGTGCCAGCAGCGACGGACTAGCCATATGGGAGACCCAGTACTTC. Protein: CASSDGLAIWETQYF.

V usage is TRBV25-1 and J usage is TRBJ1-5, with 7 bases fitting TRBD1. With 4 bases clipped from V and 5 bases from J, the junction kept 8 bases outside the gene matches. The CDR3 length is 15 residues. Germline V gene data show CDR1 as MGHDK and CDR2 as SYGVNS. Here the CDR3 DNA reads TGTGCCAGCAGTGCTACAGGGGCGATTGATCAGCCCCAGCATTTT. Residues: CASSATGAIDQPQHF.

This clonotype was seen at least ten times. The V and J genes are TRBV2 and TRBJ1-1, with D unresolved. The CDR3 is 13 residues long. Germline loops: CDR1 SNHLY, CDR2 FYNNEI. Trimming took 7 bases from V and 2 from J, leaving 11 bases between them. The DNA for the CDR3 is TGTGCCAGCATCCGGCAGCTAAACACTGAAGCTTTCTTT. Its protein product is CASIRQLNTEAFF.

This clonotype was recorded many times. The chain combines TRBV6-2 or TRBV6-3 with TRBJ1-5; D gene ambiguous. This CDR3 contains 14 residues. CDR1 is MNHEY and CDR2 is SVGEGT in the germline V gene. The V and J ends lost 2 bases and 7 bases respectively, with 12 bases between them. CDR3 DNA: TGTGCCAGCAGTTACCGGGCAGGTAAACAGCCCCAGCATTTT. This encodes CASSYRAGKQPQHF.

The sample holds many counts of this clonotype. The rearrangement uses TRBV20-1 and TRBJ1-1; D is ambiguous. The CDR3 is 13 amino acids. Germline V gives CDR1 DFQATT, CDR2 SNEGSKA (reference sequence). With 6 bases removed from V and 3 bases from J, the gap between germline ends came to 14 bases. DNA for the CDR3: TGCAGTGCCCTGGACCAAACCTACACTGAAGCTTTCTTT. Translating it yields CSALDQTYTEAFF.

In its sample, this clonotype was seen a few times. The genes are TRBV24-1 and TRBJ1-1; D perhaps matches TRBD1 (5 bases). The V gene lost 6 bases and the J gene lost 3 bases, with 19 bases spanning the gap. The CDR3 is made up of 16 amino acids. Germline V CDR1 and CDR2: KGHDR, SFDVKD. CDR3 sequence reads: CATSPTRPEGDTEAFF. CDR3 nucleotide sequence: TGTGCCACCAGTCCCACCCGGCCGGAAGGGGACACTGAAGCTTTCTTT.

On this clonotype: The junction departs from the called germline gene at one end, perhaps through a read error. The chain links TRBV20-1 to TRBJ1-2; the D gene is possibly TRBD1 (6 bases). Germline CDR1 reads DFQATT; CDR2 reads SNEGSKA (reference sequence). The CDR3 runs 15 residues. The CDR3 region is CSARDQNRAGYGYAF. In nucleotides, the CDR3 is TGCAGCGCTAGAGATCAAAACAGGGCGGGCTATGGCTACGCCTTC.

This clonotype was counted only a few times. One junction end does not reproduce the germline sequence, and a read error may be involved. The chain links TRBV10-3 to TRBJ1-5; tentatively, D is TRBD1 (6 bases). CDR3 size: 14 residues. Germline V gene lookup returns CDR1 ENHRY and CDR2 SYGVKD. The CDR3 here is CASSFAGASQPQHF. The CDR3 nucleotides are TGTGCCAGCAGTTTCGCGGGGGCTAGTCAGCCCCAGCATTTT.

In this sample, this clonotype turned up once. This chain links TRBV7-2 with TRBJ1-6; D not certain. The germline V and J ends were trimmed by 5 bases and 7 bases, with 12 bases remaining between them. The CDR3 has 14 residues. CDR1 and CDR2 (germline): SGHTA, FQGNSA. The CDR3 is CASSHREANSPLHF. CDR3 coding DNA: TGTGCCAGCAGCCACCGGGAGGCCAATTCACCCCTCCACTTT. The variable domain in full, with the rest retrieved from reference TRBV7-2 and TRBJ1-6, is GAGVSQSPSNKVTEKGKDVELRCDPISGHTALYWYRQSLGQGLEFLIYFQGNSAPDKSGLPSDRFSAERTGGSVSTLTIQRTQQEDSAVYLCASSHREANSPLHFGNGTRLTVT.

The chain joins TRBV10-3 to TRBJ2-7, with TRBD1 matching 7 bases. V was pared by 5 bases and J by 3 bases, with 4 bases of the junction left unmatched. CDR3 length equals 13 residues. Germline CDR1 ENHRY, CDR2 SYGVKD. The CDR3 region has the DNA TGTGCCATCAGTCAGACAGGGATCTACGAGCAGTACTTC. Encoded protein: CAISQTGIYEQYF.

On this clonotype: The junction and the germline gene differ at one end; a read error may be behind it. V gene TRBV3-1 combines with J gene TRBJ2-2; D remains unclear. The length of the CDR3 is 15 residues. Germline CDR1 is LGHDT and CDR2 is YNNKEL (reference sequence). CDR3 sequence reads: CARSQHSLWQGELFF. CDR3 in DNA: TGTGCCCGCAGCCAACATTCCCTCTGGCAGGGGGAGCTGTTTTTT. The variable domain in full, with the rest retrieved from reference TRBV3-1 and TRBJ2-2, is DTAVSQTPKYLVTQMGNDKSIKCEQNLGHDTMYWYKQDSKKFLKIMFSYNNKELIINETVPNRFSPKSPDKAHLNLHINSLELGDSAVYFCARSQHSLWQGELFFGEGSRLTVL.

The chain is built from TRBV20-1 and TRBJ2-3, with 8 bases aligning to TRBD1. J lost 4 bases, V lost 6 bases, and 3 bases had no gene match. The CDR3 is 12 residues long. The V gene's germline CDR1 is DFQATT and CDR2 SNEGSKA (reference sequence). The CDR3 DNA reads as TGCAGTGCGACACAGGGGGCAGATACGCAGTATTTT. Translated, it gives CSATQGADTQYF.

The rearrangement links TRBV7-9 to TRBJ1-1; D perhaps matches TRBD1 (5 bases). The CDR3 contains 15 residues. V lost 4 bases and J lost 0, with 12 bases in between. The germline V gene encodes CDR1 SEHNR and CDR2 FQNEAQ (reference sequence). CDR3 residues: CASSSAGLMNTEAFF. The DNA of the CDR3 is TGTGCCAGCAGCTCGGCGGGGCTGATGAACACTGAAGCTTTCTTT.

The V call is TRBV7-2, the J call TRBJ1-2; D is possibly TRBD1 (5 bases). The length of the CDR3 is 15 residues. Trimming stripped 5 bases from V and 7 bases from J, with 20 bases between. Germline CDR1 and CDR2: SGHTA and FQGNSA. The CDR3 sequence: CASSRGSGGFTGYTF. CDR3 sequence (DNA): TGTGCCAGCAGCCGGGGATCCGGGGGGTTCACTGGCTACACCTTC.

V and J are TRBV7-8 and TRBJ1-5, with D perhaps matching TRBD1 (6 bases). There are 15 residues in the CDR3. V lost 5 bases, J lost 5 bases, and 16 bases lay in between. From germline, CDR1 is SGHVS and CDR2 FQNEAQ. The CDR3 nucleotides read TGTGCCAGCAGCCCGGACAGAGATAGATATCAGCCCCAGCATTTT. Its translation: CASSPDRDRYQPQHF.